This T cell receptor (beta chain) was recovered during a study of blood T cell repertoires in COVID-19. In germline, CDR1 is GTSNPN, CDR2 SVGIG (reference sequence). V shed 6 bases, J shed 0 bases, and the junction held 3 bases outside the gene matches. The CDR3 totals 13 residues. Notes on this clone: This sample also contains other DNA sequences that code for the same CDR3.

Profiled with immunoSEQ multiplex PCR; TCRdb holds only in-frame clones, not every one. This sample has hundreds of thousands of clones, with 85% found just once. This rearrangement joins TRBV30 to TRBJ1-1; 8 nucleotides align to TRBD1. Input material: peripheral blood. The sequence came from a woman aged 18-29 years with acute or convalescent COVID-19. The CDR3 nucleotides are TGTGCCTGTAGACAGGGGATGAACACTGAAGCTTTCTTT. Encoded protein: CACRQGMNTEAFF.